The 15 T cell receptor beta chains below were found in one sample sequenced in a study of graft-versus-host responses after intestinal transplantation. TCRdb's copy holds only in-frame clones and misses some; the assay was immunoSEQ multiplex PCR. The table includes 70,000 to 100,000 clones, roughly 89% detected once. These receptors have no identified antigens. Material: unstimulated CD4+ T cells sorted from spleen or lymph node cells, obtained before intestinal transplant. The receptors were sampled from a human donor who received an intestinal transplant.

J is TRBJ2-3 and V is TRBV9, with a tentative D call TRBD2 (7 bases). V lost 3 bases to trimming and J lost 3 bases, with 11 bases between them. The CDR3 has 14 residues. Germline CDR1 is SGDLS and CDR2 is YYNGEE. The CDR3 DNA reads as TGTGCCAGCAGCGAGGGGGGGGGTACAGATACGCAGTATTTT. Encoded protein: CASSEGGGTDTQYF. Full variable domain (rest looked up from reference TRBV9 and TRBJ2-3): DSGVTQTPKHLITATGQRVTLRCSPRSGDLSVYWYQQSLDQGLQFLIQYYNGEERAKGNILERFSAQQFPDLHSELNLSSLELGDSALYFCASSEGGGTDTQYFGPGTRLTVL.

The chain has TRBV28 and TRBJ2-5, with a weak D call TRBD2 (6 bases). V was trimmed by 2 bases and J by 8 bases, leaving 15 bases between them. CDR1 and CDR2 (germline): MDHEN, SYDVKM. CDR3 size: 14 residues. CDR3 in amino acids: CASSLALVAGTQYF. The CDR3 DNA reads TGTGCCAGCAGTTTAGCGCTAGTTGCGGGAACCCAGTACTTC.

The rearrangement joins TRBV30 to TRBJ1-1; tentatively, D is TRBD1 (5 bases). The CDR3 length is 15 residues. From germline, CDR1 is GTSNPN and CDR2 SVGIG (reference sequence). V lost 5 bases and J 2 bases, leaving 18 bases between the germline ends. CDR3 bases: TGTGCCTGGTCCCGCCCCTTGACAGAAAACACTGAAGCTTTCTTT. The encoded protein is CAWSRPLTENTEAFF.

V is TRBV5-1 and J is TRBJ1-1; unclear D gene. This CDR3 is built from 14 residues. Trimming pared 3 bases from V and 0 bases from J, leaving 9 bases between. Germline V gene sequence: CDR1 SGHRS, CDR2 YFSETQ. CDR3 protein: CASSSTRVNTEAFF. The CDR3 DNA reads TGCGCCAGCAGCTCCACACGGGTGAACACTGAAGCTTTCTTT.

The chain joins TRBV18 to TRBJ2-5; 12 positions match TRBD2. Germline CDR1 KGHSH, CDR2 LQKENI. The CDR3 runs to 15 residues. With 3 bases clipped from V and 4 bases from J, the junction kept 3 bases outside the gene matches. CDR3 sequence: CASSPMGLAGETQYF. The CDR3 DNA reads TGTGCCAGCTCACCTATGGGACTAGCGGGAGAGACCCAGTACTTC.

The chain has TRBV2 and TRBJ1-2; TRBD1 matches 8 bases. The J segment lost 4 bases and the V segment lost 4 bases, leaving 11 bases of the junction unmatched. This CDR3 contains 16 residues. In germline, CDR1 is SNHLY, CDR2 FYNNEI. The DNA of the CDR3 is TGTGCCAGCAGTGTCATTTCGGGGACAGGAGTCTATGGCTACACCTTC. Translated: CASSVISGTGVYGYTF.

The chain is built from TRBV2 and TRBJ1-5, with 9 bases matching TRBD1. Germline-derived CDR1 and CDR2 are SNHLY and FYNNEI. Trimming at V came to 7 bases and at J to 5 bases, leaving 3 bases not matched to a gene. CDR3 length: 13 residues. This CDR3 is CASTRTGDQPQHF. The CDR3 coding sequence is TGTGCCAGCACTAGGACAGGGGATCAGCCCCAGCATTTT.

The chain links TRBV29-1 to TRBJ2-7; 7 bases agree with TRBD2. V shed 0 bases and J 2 bases; nucleotides not matched to a gene: 10. The CDR3 spans 16 residues. Germline loops: CDR1 SQVTM, CDR2 ANQGSEA. CDR3 sequence (DNA): TGCAGCGTTGAAGATCGCGGGAGTAAAGTCCCCTACGAGCAGTACTTC. It codes for CSVEDRGSKVPYEQYF.

The chain couples TRBV9 to TRBJ1-5; no definite D call. V lost 4 bases, J lost 6 bases, and 26 bases lay in between. The CDR3 loop spans 18 amino acids. Germline values: CDR1 SGDLS, CDR2 YYNGEE. CDR3: CASSLALGEGLESQPQHF. The CDR3 DNA is TGTGCCAGCAGCCTGGCCCTTGGGGAGGGATTAGAGAGTCAGCCCCAGCATTTT.

CDR3 protein: CASSFVRGRETQYF. DNA for the CDR3: TGTGCCAGCAGCTTCGTCAGGGGACGAGAGACCCAGTACTTC. The gene calls are TRBV5-6 and TRBJ2-5; D may be TRBD1 (6 bases). V was clipped by 2 bases and J by 4 bases, with 12 bases between them. Germline loops: CDR1 SGHDT, CDR2 YYEEEE. The CDR3 spans 14 residues.

This clone occurred once. This chain connects TRBV6-1 to TRBJ2-5, with 7 nucleotides matching TRBD1. Germline trimming cut 4 bases from V and 4 bases from J; bases unmatched to any gene: 0. Germline loops: CDR1 MNHNS, CDR2 SASEGT. CDR3 length equals 12 residues. This CDR3 is CASSGQGETQYF. The DNA of the CDR3 is TGTGCCAGCAGTGGACAGGGAGAGACCCAGTACTTC.

The rearrangement uses TRBV27 and TRBJ2-7; TRBD2 matches 7 bases. The germline CDR1 and CDR2 sequences are MNHEY and SMNVEV (reference sequence). The CDR3 consists of 18 residues. V was clipped by 4 bases and J by 0 bases; unmatched bases: 15. The CDR3 sequence is CASSSRWTRGASSYEQYF. The CDR3 nucleotides read TGTGCCAGCAGTTCCCGCTGGACTAGAGGGGCAAGCTCCTACGAGCAGTACTTC.

The gene calls are TRBV28 and TRBJ1-2, with TRBD1 matching 7 bases. Trimming cost V 8 bases and J 2 bases; bases outside gene matches: 11. Per the germline V gene, CDR1 is MDHEN and CDR2 is SYDVKM. The CDR3 has 15 amino acids. In DNA form, the CDR3 reads TGTGCCAGCTGGGGACAGCCAACTGCGAACTATGGCTACACCTTC. The encoded protein is CASWGQPTANYGYTF.

V and J are TRBV9 and TRBJ1-6, with TRBD1 matching 8 bases. This CDR3 has 15 residues. V shed 3 bases and J 6 bases; nucleotides not matched to a gene: 5. Per germline, CDR1 SGDLS and CDR2 YYNGEE. This CDR3 reads CASSDRGFRNSPLHF. CDR3 bases: TGTGCCAGCAGCGACAGGGGGTTCCGTAATTCACCCCTCCACTTT.

V gene TRBV6-1 combines with J gene TRBJ1-1, with D perhaps TRBD1 (6 bases). The CDR3 sequence is 15 residues long. The germline CDR1 and CDR2 sequences are MNHNS and SASEGT. V was pared by 5 bases and J by 4 bases, with 17 bases between. CDR3 sequence: CASSPDGGRGTEAFF. DNA for the CDR3: TGTGCCAGCAGTCCCGACGGGGGGCGGGGCACTGAAGCTTTCTTT.